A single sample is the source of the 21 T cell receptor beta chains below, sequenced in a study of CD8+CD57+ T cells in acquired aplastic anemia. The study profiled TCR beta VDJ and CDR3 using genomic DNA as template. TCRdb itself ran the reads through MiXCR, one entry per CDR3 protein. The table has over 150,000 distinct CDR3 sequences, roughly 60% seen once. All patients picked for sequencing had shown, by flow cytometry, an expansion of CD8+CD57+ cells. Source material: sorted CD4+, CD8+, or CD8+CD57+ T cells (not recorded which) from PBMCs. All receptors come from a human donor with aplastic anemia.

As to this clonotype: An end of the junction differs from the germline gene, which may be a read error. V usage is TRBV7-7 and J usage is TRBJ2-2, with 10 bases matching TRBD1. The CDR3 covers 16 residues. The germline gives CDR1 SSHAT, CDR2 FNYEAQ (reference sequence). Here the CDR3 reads CASSLSGQGVPGELFF. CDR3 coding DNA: TGTGCTAGCAGCTTAAGCGGACAGGGGGTCCCCGGGGAGCTGTTTTTT.

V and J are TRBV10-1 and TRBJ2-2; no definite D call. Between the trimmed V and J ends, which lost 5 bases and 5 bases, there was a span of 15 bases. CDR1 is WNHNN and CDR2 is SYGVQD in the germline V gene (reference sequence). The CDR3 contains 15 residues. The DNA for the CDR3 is TGCGCCAGCAGTAGTGCCGGTGCATCGACCGGGGAGCTGTTTTTT. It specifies CASSSAGASTGELFF.

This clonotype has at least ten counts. CDR3 nucleotide sequence: TGTGCCAGTAGTATAGGGAGGGGCTACGAGCAGTACTTC. Amino acids: CASSIGRGYEQYF. This chain joins TRBV19 and TRBJ2-7; possibly TRBD2 for D (6 bases). The germline V and J ends were trimmed by 1 base and 3 bases, with 7 bases remaining between them. CDR3 length equals 13 residues. Germline V CDR1 and CDR2: LNHDA, SQIVND (reference sequence).

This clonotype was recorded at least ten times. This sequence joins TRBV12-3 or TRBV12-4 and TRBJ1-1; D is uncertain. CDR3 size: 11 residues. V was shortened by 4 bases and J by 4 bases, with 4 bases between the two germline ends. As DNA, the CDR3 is TGTGCCAGCAGTTGGGGCACTGAAGCTTTCTTT. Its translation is CASSWGTEAFF.

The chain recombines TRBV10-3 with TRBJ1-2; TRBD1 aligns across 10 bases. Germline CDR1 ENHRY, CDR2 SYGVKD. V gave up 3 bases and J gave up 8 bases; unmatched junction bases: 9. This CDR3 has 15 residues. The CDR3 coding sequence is TGTGCCATCAGTGACGGGAGACAGGGGGCAGGCGGCTACACCTTC. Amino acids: CAISDGRQGAGGYTF.

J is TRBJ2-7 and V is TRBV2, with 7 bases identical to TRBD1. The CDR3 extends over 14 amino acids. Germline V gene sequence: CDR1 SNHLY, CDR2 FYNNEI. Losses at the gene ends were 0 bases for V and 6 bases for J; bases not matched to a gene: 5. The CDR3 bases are TGTGCCAGCAGTGAAGCGCGACAGGGTGGCGAGCAGTACTTC. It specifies CASSEARQGGEQYF. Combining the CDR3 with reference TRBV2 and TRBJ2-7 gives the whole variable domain EPEVTQTPSHQVTQMGQEVILRCVPISNHLYFYWYRQILGQKVEFLVSFYNNEISEKSEIFDDQFSVERPDGSNFTLKIRSTKLEDSAMYFCASSEARQGGEQYFGPGTRLTVT.

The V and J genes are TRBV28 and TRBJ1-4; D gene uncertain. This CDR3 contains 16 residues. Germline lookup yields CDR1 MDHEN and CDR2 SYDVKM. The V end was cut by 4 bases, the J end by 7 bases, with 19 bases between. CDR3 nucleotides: TGTGCCAGCAGTTGGCGAGAGAGGGAGTTGGGTGAAAAACTGTTTTTT. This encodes CASSWRERELGEKLFF.

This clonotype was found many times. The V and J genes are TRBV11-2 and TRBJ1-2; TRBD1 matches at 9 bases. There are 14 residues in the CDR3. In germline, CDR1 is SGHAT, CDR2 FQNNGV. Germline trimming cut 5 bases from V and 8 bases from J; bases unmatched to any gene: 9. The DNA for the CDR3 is TGTGCCAGCAGCCCCCCGGGGACAGGGCGGGGCTACACCTTC. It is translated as CASSPPGTGRGYTF.

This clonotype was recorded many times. CDR3 nucleotides: TGTGCCAGCAGCTGGCGGGCGGGACCCCAGCATTTT. As protein: CASSWRAGPQHF. J is TRBJ1-5 and V is TRBV5-6, with D unclear. V lost 3 bases to trimming and J lost 10 bases, with 11 bases between them. The CDR3 has 12 amino acids. The germline CDR1 and CDR2 sequences are SGHDT and YYEEEE. Together with reference TRBV5-6 and TRBJ1-5, the CDR3 gives the full variable domain: DAGVTQSPTHLIKTRGQQVTLRCSPKSGHDTVSWYQQALGQGPQFIFQYYEEEERQRGNFPDRFSGHQFPNYSSELNVNALLLGDSALYLCASSWRAGPQHFGDGTRLSIL.

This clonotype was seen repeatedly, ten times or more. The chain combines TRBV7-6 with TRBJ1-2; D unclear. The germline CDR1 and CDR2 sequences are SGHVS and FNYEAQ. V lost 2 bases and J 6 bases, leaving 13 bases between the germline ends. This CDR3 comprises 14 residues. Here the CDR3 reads CASSLRESRDGYTF. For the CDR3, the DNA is TGTGCCAGCAGCTTAAGAGAGTCTCGGGATGGCTACACCTTC.

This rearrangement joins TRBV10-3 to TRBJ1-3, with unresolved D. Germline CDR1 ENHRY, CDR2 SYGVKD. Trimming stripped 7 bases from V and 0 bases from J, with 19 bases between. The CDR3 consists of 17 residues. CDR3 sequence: CAINSKEELSSGNTIYF. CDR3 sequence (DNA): TGTGCCATCAATTCCAAGGAAGAATTAAGCTCTGGAAACACCATATATTTT.

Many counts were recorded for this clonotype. The CDR3, as DNA: TGTGCCACCAGCAGAGATCTGGACATATTCAGCTCTGGAAACACCATATATTTT. This translates into CATSRDLDIFSSGNTIYF. This sequence joins TRBV15 and TRBJ1-3; weak D call: TRBD1 (5 bases). The CDR3 extends over 18 amino acids. CDR1 and CDR2 (germline): LNHNV, YYDKDF (reference sequence). V was cut by 0 bases and J by 0 bases, with 15 bases left in between.

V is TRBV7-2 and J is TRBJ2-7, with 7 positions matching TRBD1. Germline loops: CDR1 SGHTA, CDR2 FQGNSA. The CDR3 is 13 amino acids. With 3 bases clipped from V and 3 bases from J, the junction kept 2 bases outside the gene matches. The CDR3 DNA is TGTGCCAGCAGCTTTGACAGGGACTACGAGCAGTACTTC. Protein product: CASSFDRDYEQYF.

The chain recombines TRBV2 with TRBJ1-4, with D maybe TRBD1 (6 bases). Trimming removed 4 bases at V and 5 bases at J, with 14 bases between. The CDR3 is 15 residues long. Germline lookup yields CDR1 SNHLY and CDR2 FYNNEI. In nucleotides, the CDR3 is TGTGCCAGCAGTGCAAGGACAGCCAGGAATGAAAAACTGTTTTTT. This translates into CASSARTARNEKLFF.

CDR3 amino acids: CAISGGGMNTEAFF. CDR3 nucleotide sequence: TGTGCCATCAGTGGTGGGGGAATGAACACTGAAGCTTTCTTT. The rearrangement links TRBV10-3 to TRBJ1-1; D is possibly TRBD1 (5 bases). The V end lost 4 bases, the J end lost 0 bases, and 9 bases lay between the germline ends. The CDR3 consists of 14 residues. Germline-derived CDR1 and CDR2 are ENHRY and SYGVKD.

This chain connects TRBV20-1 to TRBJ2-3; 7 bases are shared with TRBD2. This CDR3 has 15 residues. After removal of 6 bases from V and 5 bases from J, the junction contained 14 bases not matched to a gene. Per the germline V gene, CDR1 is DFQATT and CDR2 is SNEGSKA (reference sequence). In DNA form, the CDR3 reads TGCAGTGCCACCAGCACCGGACTAGAGATAGATACGCAGTATTTT. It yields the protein CSATSTGLEIDTQYF.

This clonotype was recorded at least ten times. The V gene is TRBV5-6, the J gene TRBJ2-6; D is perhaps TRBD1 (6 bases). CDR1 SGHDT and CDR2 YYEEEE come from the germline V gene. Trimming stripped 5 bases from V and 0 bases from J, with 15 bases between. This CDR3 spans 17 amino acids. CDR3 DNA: TGTGCCAGCAGTTCCGGGACAACCCTCTCTGGGGCCAACGTCCTGACTTTC. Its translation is CASSSGTTLSGANVLTF. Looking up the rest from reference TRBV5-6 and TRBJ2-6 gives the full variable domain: DAGVTQSPTHLIKTRGQQVTLRCSPKSGHDTVSWYQQALGQGPQFIFQYYEEEERQRGNFPDRFSGHQFPNYSSELNVNALLLGDSALYLCASSSGTTLSGANVLTFGAGSRLTVL.

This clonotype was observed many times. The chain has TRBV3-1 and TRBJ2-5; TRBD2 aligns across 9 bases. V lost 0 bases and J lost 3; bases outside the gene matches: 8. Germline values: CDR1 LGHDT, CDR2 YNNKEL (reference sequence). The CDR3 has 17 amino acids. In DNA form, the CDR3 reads TGTGCCAGCAGCCAAGATGAGCGGATAGCGGGGGAAGAGACCCAGTACTTC. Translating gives CASSQDERIAGEETQYF.

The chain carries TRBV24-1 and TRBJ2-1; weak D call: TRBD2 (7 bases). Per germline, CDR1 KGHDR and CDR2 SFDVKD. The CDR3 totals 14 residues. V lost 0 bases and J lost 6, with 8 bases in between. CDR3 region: CATSDLRGANEQFF. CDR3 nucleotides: TGTGCCACCAGTGATTTGCGGGGGGCCAATGAGCAGTTCTTC.

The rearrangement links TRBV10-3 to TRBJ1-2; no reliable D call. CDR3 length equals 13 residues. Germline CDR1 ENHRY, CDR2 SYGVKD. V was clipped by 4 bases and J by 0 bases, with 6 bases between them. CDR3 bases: TGTGCCATCAGTGTCGACACTAACTATGGCTACACCTTC. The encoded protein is CAISVDTNYGYTF.

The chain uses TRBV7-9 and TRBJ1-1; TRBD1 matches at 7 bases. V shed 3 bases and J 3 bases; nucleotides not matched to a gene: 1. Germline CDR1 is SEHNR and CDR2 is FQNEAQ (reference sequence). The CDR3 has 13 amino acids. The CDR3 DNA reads TGTGCCAGCAGCTTTGACAGGGACACTGAAGCTTTCTTT. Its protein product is CASSFDRDTEAFF.